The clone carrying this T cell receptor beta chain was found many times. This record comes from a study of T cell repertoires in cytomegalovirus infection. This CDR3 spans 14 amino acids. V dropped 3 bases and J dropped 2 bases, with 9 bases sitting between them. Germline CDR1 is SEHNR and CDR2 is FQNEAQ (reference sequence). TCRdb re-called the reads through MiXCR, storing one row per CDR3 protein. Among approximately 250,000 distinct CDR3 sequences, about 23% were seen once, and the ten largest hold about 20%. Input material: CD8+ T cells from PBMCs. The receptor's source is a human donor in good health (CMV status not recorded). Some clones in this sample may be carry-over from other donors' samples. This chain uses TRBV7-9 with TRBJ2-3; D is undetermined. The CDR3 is CASSFQHATDTQYF. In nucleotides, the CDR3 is TGTGCCAGCAGCTTCCAACATGCCACAGATACGCAGTATTTT.